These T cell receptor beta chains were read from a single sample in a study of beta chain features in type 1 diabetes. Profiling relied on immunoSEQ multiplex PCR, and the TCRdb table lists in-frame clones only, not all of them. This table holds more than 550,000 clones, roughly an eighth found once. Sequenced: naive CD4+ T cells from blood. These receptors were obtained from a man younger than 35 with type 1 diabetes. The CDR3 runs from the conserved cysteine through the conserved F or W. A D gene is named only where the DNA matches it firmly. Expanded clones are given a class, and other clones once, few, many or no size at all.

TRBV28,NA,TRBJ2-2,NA,CASKGLGAGELFF,TGTGCCAGCAAGGGGCTCGGGGCCGGGGAGCTGTTTTTT
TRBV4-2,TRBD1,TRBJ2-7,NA,CASSDDRASHEQYF,TGTGCCAGCAGCGACGACAGGGCGAGCCACGAGCAGTACTTC
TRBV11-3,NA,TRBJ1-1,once,CASSFASEGGNTEAFF,TGTGCCAGCAGCTTCGCGTCGGAGGGCGGAAACACTGAAGCTTTCTTT
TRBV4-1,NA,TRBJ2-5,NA,CASSPRAEETQYF,TGCGCCAGCAGCCCTCGGGCAGAAGAGACCCAGTACTTC
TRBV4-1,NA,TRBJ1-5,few,CASSRGGAHQPQHF,TGCGCCAGCAGCCGAGGGGGGGCCCATCAGCCCCAGCATTTT
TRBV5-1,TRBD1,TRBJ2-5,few,CASSLSGGRETQYF,TGCGCCAGCAGCTTATCAGGGGGCCGGGAGACCCAGTACTTC
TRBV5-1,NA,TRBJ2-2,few,CASSLATSEVGELFF,TGCGCCAGCAGCTTGGCTACTTCGGAGGTCGGGGAGCTGTTTTTT
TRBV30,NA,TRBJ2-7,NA,CACSPRLASYEQYF,TGTGCCTGTTCTCCCCGGCTAGCCTCCTACGAGCAGTACTTC
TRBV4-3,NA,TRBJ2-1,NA,CASSQDPSGAPADEQFF,TGCGCCAGCAGCCAAGATCCGTCGGGGGCGCCGGCCGATGAGCAGTTCTTC
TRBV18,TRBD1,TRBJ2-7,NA,CASSLGQGSSYEQYF,TGTGCCAGCTCACTCGGACAGGGGAGCTCCTACGAGCAGTACTTC
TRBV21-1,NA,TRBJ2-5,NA,CASSKARDPLTETQYF,TGTGCCAGCAGCAAAGCGCGGGACCCCCTTACGGAGACCCAGTACTTC
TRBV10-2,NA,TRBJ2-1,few,CASSEGPSSYNEQFF,TGCGCCAGCAGTGAGGGCCCCAGCTCCTACAATGAGCAGTTCTTC
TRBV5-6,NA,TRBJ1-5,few,CASSKGPGGSEQPQHF,TGTGCCAGCAGCAAAGGGCCAGGAGGGTCGGAACAGCCCCAGCATTTT
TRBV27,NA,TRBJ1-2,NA,CASSLTGIRYTF,TGTGCCAGCAGTTTAACCGGGATTCGCTACACCTTC
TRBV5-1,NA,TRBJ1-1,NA,CASSLAGQEYTEAFF,TGCGCCAGCAGCTTGGCCGGGCAGGAATACACTGAAGCTTTCTTT
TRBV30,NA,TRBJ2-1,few,CAWSAQKQFF,TGTGCCTGGAGTGCCCAGAAGCAGTTCTTC
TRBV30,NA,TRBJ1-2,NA,CAWIPGSEGGYTF,TGTGCCTGGATTCCGGGGTCAGAGGGTGGCTACACCTTC
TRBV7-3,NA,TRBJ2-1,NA,CASSGGPSYNEQFF,TGTGCCAGCAGCGGGGGGCCCTCCTACAATGAGCAGTTCTTC
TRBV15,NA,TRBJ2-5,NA,CATSRAILYQETQYF,TGTGCCACCAGCAGAGCCATATTGTACCAAGAGACCCAGTACTTC
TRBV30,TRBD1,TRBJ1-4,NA,CAWTQGAEEKLFF,TGTGCCTGGACACAGGGGGCGGAGGAAAAACTGTTTTTT
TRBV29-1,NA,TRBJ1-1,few,CSVESGRNTEAFF,TGCAGCGTTGAGAGTGGGAGGAACACTGAAGCTTTCTTT
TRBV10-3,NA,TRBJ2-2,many,CAISDWRVNTGELFF,TGTGCCATCAGTGATTGGCGGGTGAACACCGGGGAGCTGTTTTTT
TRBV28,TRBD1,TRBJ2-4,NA,CASNPQGATNIQYF,TGTGCCAGCAACCCCCAGGGGGCGACCAACATTCAGTACTTC
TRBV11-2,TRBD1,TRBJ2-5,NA,CASSLGQGRKTQYF,TGTGCCAGCAGCTTGGGACAGGGCCGGAAGACCCAGTACTTC
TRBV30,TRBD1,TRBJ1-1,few,CAWGRDSSNTEAFF,TGTGCCTGGGGAAGGGACAGTTCGAACACTGAAGCTTTCTTT
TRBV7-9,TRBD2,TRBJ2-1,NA,CASSDSLAGGYNEQFF,TGTGCCAGCAGCGATTCCCTAGCGGGAGGGTACAATGAGCAGTTCTTC
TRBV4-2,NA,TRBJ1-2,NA,CASSPRDHGYTF,TGTGCCAGCAGCCCCCGGGACCATGGCTACACCTTC